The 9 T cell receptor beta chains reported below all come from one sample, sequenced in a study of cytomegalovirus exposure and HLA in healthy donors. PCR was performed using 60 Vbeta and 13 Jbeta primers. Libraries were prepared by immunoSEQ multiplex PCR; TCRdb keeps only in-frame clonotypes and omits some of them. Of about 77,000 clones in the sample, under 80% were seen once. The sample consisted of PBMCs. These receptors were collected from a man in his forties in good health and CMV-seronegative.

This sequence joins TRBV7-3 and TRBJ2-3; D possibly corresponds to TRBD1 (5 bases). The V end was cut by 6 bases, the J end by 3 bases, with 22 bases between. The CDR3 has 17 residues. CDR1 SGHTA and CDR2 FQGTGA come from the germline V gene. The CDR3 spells CASSVIKFRVETDTQYF. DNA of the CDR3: TGTGCCAGCAGTGTTATCAAATTCAGGGTGGAAACAGATACGCAGTATTTT. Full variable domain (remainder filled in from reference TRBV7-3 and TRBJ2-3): GAGVSQTPSNKVTEKGKYVELRCDPISGHTALYWYRQSLGQGPEFLIYFQGTGAADDSGLPNDRFFAVRPEGSVSTLKIQRTERGDSAVYLCASSVIKFRVETDTQYFGPGTRLTVL.

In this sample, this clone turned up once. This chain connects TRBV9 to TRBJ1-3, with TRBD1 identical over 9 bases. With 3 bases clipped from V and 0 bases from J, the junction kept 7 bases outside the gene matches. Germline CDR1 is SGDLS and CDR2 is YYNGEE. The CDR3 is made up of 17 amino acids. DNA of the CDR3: TGTGCCAGCAGCGCACACCCGACAGGGGGCTCTGGAAACACCATATATTTT. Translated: CASSAHPTGGSGNTIYF.

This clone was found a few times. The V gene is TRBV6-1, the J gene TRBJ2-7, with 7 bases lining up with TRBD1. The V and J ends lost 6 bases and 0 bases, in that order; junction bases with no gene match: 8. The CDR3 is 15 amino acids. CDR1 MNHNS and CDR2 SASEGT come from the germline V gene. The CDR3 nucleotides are TGTGCCAGCAGAGAGGACAGGCGGAGCTCCTACGAGCAGTACTTC. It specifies CASREDRRSSYEQYF.

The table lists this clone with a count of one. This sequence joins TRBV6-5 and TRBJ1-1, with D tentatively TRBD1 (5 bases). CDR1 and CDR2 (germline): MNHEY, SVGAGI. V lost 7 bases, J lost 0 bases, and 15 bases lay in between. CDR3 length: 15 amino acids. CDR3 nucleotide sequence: TGTGCCAGCATGCTGAAAAGGGGTATGAACACTGAAGCTTTCTTT. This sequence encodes CASMLKRGMNTEAFF.

CDR3 nucleotide sequence: TGCGCCAGCAGCGTTAAGACAGGGGGCGGGTTCGATACGCAGTATTTT. Translation: CASSVKTGGGFDTQYF. The chain carries TRBV4-1 and TRBJ2-3; 10 bases are a match to TRBD1. This CDR3 is built from 16 residues. V was pared by 5 bases and J by 6 bases, with 11 bases of the junction left unmatched. Looked up from germline, CDR1 is MGHRA and CDR2 is YSYEKL.

The CDR3 sequence is CASSPRTSGSEQYF. DNA of the CDR3: TGCGCCAGCAGCCCTCGGACTAGCGGGAGTGAGCAGTACTTC. The J gene is TRBJ2-7, the V gene TRBV5-1, with TRBD2 matching 13 bases. Germline V CDR1 and CDR2: SGHRS, YFSETQ. Trimming at V came to 4 bases and at J to 7 bases, leaving 5 bases not matched to a gene. CDR3 length equals 14 residues.

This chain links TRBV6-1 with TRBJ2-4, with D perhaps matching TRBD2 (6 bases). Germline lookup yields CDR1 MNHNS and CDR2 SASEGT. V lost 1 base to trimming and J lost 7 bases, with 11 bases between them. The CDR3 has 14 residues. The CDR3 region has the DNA TGTGCCAGCAGTGAAGGCCAGGGACTCAACATTCAGTACTTC. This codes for CASSEGQGLNIQYF.

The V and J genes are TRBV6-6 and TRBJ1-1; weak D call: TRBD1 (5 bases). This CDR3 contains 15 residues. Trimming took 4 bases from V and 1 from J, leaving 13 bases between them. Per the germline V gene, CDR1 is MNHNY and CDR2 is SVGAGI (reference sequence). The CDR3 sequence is CASSSTVWGNTEAFF. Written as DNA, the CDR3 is TGTGCCAGCAGTTCGACAGTTTGGGGGAACACTGAAGCTTTCTTT.

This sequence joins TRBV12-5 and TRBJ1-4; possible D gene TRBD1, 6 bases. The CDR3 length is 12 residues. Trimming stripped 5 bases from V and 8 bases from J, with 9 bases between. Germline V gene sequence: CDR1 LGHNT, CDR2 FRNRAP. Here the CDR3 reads CASGLTGEKLFF. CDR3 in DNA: TGTGCTAGTGGTCTGACAGGAGAAAAACTGTTTTTT.